The 21 T cell receptor beta chains in this list originate from one sample, sequenced in a study of blood T cell repertoires in COVID-19. Measured with immunoSEQ multiplex PCR; TCRdb has only the in-frame clones, and not every one. The sample yields about 270,000 clones, approximately 92% seen once. Sequencing input: PBMCs or T cells enriched from blood (not recorded which). These receptors came from a woman under 30 who had recovered from COVID-19.

The J gene is TRBJ1-1, the V gene TRBV6-5; D perhaps matches TRBD1 (5 bases). CDR3 size: 15 residues. Per the germline V gene, CDR1 is MNHEY and CDR2 is SVGAGI. Trimming shortened V by 6 bases and J by 5 bases, and 19 bases separated the two germline ends. This chain's CDR3 is CASSSGATSGTEAFF. The CDR3 region has the DNA TGTGCCAGCAGCTCTGGGGCGACGTCCGGGACTGAAGCTTTCTTT.

V usage is TRBV7-9 and J usage is TRBJ2-1, with a possible D match to TRBD1 (6 bases). The germline V gene has CDR1 SEHNR and CDR2 FQNEAQ (reference sequence). V was trimmed by 2 bases and J by 0 bases, leaving 14 bases between them. This CDR3 is built from 17 residues. This CDR3 is CASSLLGAANSYNEQFF. The DNA of the CDR3 is TGTGCCAGCAGCTTACTGGGGGCAGCTAACTCCTACAATGAGCAGTTCTTC.

The rearrangement links TRBV20-1 to TRBJ1-1, with no clear D. This CDR3 has 12 residues. V lost 3 bases and J lost 10, with 15 bases in between. From germline, CDR1 is DFQATT and CDR2 SNEGSKA (reference sequence). The CDR3, as DNA: TGCAGTGCTAGTTCCCCGACTGGCGTAGCTTTCTTT. It encodes CSASSPTGVAFF.

V gene TRBV7-9 combines with J gene TRBJ1-1; D uncertain. The CDR3 is 10 amino acids. Deletions cut 8 bases from V and 8 bases from J, with 9 bases between. Germline V lookup: CDR1 SEHNR, CDR2 FQNEAQ (reference sequence). Here the CDR3 DNA reads TGTGCCAGCCGTGGCCAGGAAGCTTTCTTT. It is translated as CASRGQEAFF.

The chain recombines TRBV3-1 (or the pseudogene TRBV3-2) with TRBJ1-2, with TRBD1 as a possible D gene (5 bases). Germline lookup yields CDR1 LGHDT and CDR2 YNNKEL (reference sequence). The CDR3 runs to 15 residues. Trimming stripped 4 bases from V and 3 bases from J, with 15 bases between. CDR3 DNA sequence: TGTGCCAGCAGCCCCGGCGGGCCGGGGGACTATGGCTACACCTTC. Translating gives CASSPGGPGDYGYTF.

The chain combines TRBV2 with TRBJ1-1; TRBD1 agrees at 10 bases. The CDR3 spans 14 residues. Losses at the gene ends were 4 bases for V and 8 bases for J; bases not matched to a gene: 7. The germline CDR1 and CDR2 sequences are SNHLY and FYNNEI. CDR3 amino acids: CASSVSDRGTEAFF. Written as DNA, the CDR3 is TGTGCCAGCAGTGTATCGGACAGGGGGACGGAAGCTTTCTTT.

The CDR3 DNA reads as TGTGCCACCAGCACTGGGACAGGGGGTGTCGGGGAGCTGTTTTTT. Translated, it gives CATSTGTGGVGELFF. The J gene is TRBJ2-2, the V gene TRBV15; 11 nucleotides line up with TRBD1. V shed 4 bases and J 7 bases; nucleotides not matched to a gene: 5. The CDR3 is 15 residues long. Germline CDR1 is LNHNV and CDR2 is YYDKDF (reference sequence).

This clone appeared once. The chain has TRBV10-2 and TRBJ1-2, with D tentatively TRBD1 (6 bases). Germline values: CDR1 WSHSY, CDR2 SAAADI. V was trimmed by 6 bases and J by 5 bases, leaving 13 bases between them. The CDR3 is made up of 13 amino acids. In DNA form, the CDR3 reads TGCGCCAGCAGGGGGGCAGGGATTTATGGCTACACCTTC. It translates to CASRGAGIYGYTF.

This chain links TRBV27 with TRBJ2-1, with 15 bases fitting TRBD2. The CDR3 is 17 amino acids. Germline CDR1 reads MNHEY; CDR2 reads SMNVEV (reference sequence). With V trimmed by 6 bases and J by 9 bases, 12 bases remained unmatched. This CDR3 is CASSPTPGLAGGGEQFF. The DNA of the CDR3 is TGTGCCAGCAGCCCAACCCCGGGACTAGCGGGGGGTGGTGAGCAGTTCTTC.

V usage is TRBV6-5 and J usage is TRBJ2-7, with 11 bases that match TRBD2. Germline CDR1 reads MNHEY; CDR2 reads SVGAGI. The CDR3 totals 14 residues. V was pared by 2 bases and J by 5 bases, with 2 bases of the junction left unmatched. The CDR3 sequence: CASSYLAGGNEQYF. As DNA, the CDR3 is TGTGCCAGCAGTTACCTAGCGGGGGGCAACGAGCAGTACTTC.

The J gene is TRBJ1-1, the V gene TRBV9, with D unresolved. This CDR3 contains 14 residues. The V gene's germline CDR1 is SGDLS and CDR2 YYNGEE. V shed 0 bases and J shed 1 base, with 7 bases lying between them. This CDR3 reads CASSVGQANTEAFF. In DNA form, the CDR3 reads TGTGCCAGCAGCGTAGGGCAGGCGAACACTGAAGCTTTCTTT.

The J gene is TRBJ1-5, the V gene TRBV12-3 or TRBV12-4; unclear D gene. Trimming pared 5 bases from V and 0 bases from J, leaving 2 bases between. The CDR3 length is 12 residues. CDR3 region: CASSHSNQPQHF. CDR3 bases: TGTGCCAGCAGTCATAGCAATCAGCCCCAGCATTTT.

The chain combines TRBV28 with TRBJ1-4; D not certain. This CDR3 is 12 amino acids long. Trimming left V 10 bases short and J 8 bases short, with 14 bases between. Germline V lookup: CDR1 MDHEN, CDR2 SYDVKM. This chain's CDR3 is CATSGREEKLFF. CDR3 nucleotides: TGTGCCACCTCGGGGAGGGAAGAAAAACTGTTTTTT. Looking up the rest from reference TRBV28 and TRBJ1-4 gives the full variable domain: DVKVTQSSRYLVKRTGEKVFLECVQDMDHENMFWYRQDPGLGLRLIYFSYDVKMKEKGDIPEGYSVSREKKERFSLILESASTNQTSMYLCATSGREEKLFFGSGTQLSVL.

This rearrangement joins TRBV7-3 to TRBJ2-3; possible D gene TRBD2, 5 bases. The CDR3 totals 16 residues. Per germline, CDR1 SGHTA and CDR2 FQGTGA. Trimming removed 5 bases at V and 6 bases at J, with 21 bases between. The chain's CDR3 is CASSRASGSLGDTQYF. In DNA, the CDR3 is TGTGCCAGCAGCCGCGCGTCGGGGTCCCTCGGGGATACGCAGTATTTT.

This clone was counted once. The chain links TRBV2 to TRBJ1-5, with 7 nucleotides matching TRBD1. With V trimmed by 1 base and J by 6 bases, 9 bases remained unmatched. The CDR3 is 16 amino acids. CDR1 and CDR2 (germline): SNHLY, FYNNEI. CDR3 nucleotides: TGTGCCAGCAGTGAAGTAATGACAGGGATGGGTCAGCCCCAGCATTTT. Translated: CASSEVMTGMGQPQHF. The full variable domain, in which reference TRBV2 and TRBJ1-5 provide the parts outside the CDR3, is EPEVTQTPSHQVTQMGQEVILRCVPISNHLYFYWYRQILGQKVEFLVSFYNNEISEKSEIFDDQFSVERPDGSNFTLKIRSTKLEDSAMYFCASSEVMTGMGQPQHFGDGTRLSIL.

The genes are TRBV21-1 and TRBJ1-1; TRBD1 was called by the table and not checked on the DNA. TRBV21-1 is a pseudogene locus. The CDR3 consists of 23 residues. In DNA, the CDR3 is TGTGCCAGCAGCAAAGACCGCGACGGACAGGGGGTTTGCGAGTTTGCCCTCAACACTGAAGCTTTCTTT. This translates into CASSKDRDGQGVCEFALNTEAFF.

J is TRBJ1-1 and V is TRBV3-1 (or the pseudogene TRBV3-2), with D perhaps matching TRBD1 (5 bases). The CDR3 is made up of 13 amino acids. Germline V gene data show CDR1 as LGHDT and CDR2 as YNNKEL (reference sequence). Trimming removed 6 bases at V and 0 bases at J, with 8 bases between. The CDR3 loop reads CASSGGMNTEAFF. CDR3 nucleotides: TGTGCCAGCAGTGGGGGGATGAACACTGAAGCTTTCTTT.

This sequence joins TRBV7-9 and TRBJ2-5, with D unclear. Germline loops: CDR1 SEHNR, CDR2 FQNEAQ (reference sequence). This CDR3 is 16 amino acids long. Trimming took off 5 bases at V and 7 bases at J, with 23 bases between the two ends. In nucleotides, the CDR3 is TGTGCCAGCAGCCCGATTCCCACTTTGGCTCCAGGGACCCAGTACTTC. Its protein product is CASSPIPTLAPGTQYF.

The gene calls are TRBV5-1 and TRBJ2-1; D possibly corresponds to TRBD1 (6 bases). The germline V gene encodes CDR1 SGHRS and CDR2 YFSETQ. V was clipped by 2 bases and J by 6 bases, with 18 bases between them. The CDR3 is made up of 16 amino acids. The CDR3 region has the DNA TGCGCCAGCAGCTTCCAGTTTACAGGGACGGGCAATGAGCAGTTCTTC. Its protein is CASSFQFTGTGNEQFF.

The CDR3 coding sequence is TGCAGTGCCAGTACTAGCGGGGCGGGCGGGGAGCTGTTTTTT. Amino acids: CSASTSGAGGELFF. The V and J genes are TRBV20-1 and TRBJ2-2, with 10 bases that match TRBD2. Germline V gene data show CDR1 as DFQATT and CDR2 as SNEGSKA (reference sequence). CDR3 length: 14 residues. V trimming: 6 bases; J trimming: 7 bases; junction bases outside the gene matches: 8.

J is TRBJ2-1 and V is TRBV11-3, with D perhaps TRBD2 (6 bases). V gave up 1 base and J gave up 8 bases, with 15 bases separating them. This CDR3 spans 15 amino acids. Germline lookup yields CDR1 SGHNT and CDR2 YENEEA. CDR3 bases: TGTGCCAGCAGCTTAGGGGGGGAATTAGGCGATGAGCAGTTCTTC. Translation: CASSLGGELGDEQFF.